Sequencing of this T cell receptor (beta chain) was carried out in a study of blood T cell repertoires in COVID-19. Trimming pared 1 base from V and 3 bases from J, leaving 10 bases between. The germline gives CDR1 SGHTA, CDR2 FQGNSA. The CDR3 is 15 amino acids. Sequencing used immunoSEQ multiplex PCR; TCRdb keeps in-frame clones, though not all of them. The repertoire consists of some 320,000 clones, with roughly 89% occurring once and the leading ten covering about 5.2%. The chain employs TRBV7-2 and TRBJ1-5; D gene ambiguous. Material: PBMCs or T cells enriched from blood (not recorded which). The sequence derives from a man aged 55 to 69 who had recovered from COVID-19. CDR3 DNA: TGTGCCAGCAGCTTAGATGCGACACCCAATCAGCCCCAGCATTTT. It encodes CASSLDATPNQPQHF.